The clone carrying this T cell receptor beta chain was found once. This CDR3 comprises 17 residues. V was trimmed by 8 bases and J by 2 bases, leaving 24 bases between them. Germline-derived CDR1 and CDR2 are ENHRY and SYGVKD. The data are from a study of blood T cell repertoires in COVID-19. Study background: Material from acute and convalescent COVID-19 was sourced from the United States, Italy and Spain.

Original handling: Reference gene primer amplification gave nucleated cell count estimates. Assay: immunoSEQ multiplex PCR; the TCRdb copy retains only in-frame clones and omits some. The DNA gave D and trimming, while V, J and clone size come from that table. The sample has around 200,000 clones; about four fifths are singletons. The chain uses TRBV10-3 and TRBJ1-2; D might be TRBD1 (6 bases). The sequenced material came from peripheral blood. The clonotype was recovered from a woman in her forties with active or convalescent COVID-19. The CDR3 spells CAIGVTGTISGNYGYTF. As DNA, the CDR3 is TGTGCCATCGGCGTTACAGGGACCATATCGGGCAACTATGGCTACACCTTC.